This T cell receptor (beta chain) originates from a study of blood T cell repertoires in COVID-19. The overall study: COVID-19 samples, acute and convalescent, were from the United States, Italy and Spain. From T cells, B-cell-depleted T cells, or PBMCs came the material, which was cDNA or gDNA.

The CDR3 runs to 15 residues. Trimming removed 5 bases at V and 1 base at J, with 12 bases between. CDR1 is PRHDT, CDR2 FYEKMQ, per germline (reference sequence). Enrollment of patients from Seattle took place during active infection, with longitudinal follow-up. Per the study methods: The assay estimated nucleated cells by amplifying reference gene primers. The table came from immunoSEQ multiplex PCR; TCRdb's copy has only in-frame clones and leaves some out. V, J and clone size derive from that table, while D and trimming were established from the DNA sequence. The repertoire holds 250,000 to 350,000 clones, with approximately 86% as singletons.

This receptor was taken from a woman in her 70s with COVID-19, enrolled during active disease. The sequenced sample consisted of peripheral blood. The chain employs TRBV13 and TRBJ1-5; D uncertain. In DNA form, the CDR3 reads TGTGCCAGCAGCAGCCGGTCACAGAGCAATCAGCCCCAGCATTTT. Its protein is CASSSRSQSNQPQHF.